One and the same sample provided the 27 T cell receptor beta chains below, sequenced in a study of cytotoxic CD8 clonotypes in ibrutinib-treated CLL. The data were produced by immunoSEQ multiplex PCR, yet TCRdb's version contains in-frame clones alone and is incomplete. The sample lists roughly 11,000 clones; 81% were seen once. This specimen consisted of PBMCs, obtained at disease progression, from a patient treated with ibrutinib. The receptors shown here come from a human donor with chronic lymphocytic leukemia.

The rearrangement links TRBV5-1 to TRBJ2-3, with TRBD2 matching 13 bases. The CDR3 totals 18 residues. CDR1 SGHRS and CDR2 YFSETQ come from the germline V gene. J was trimmed by 4 bases and V by 3 bases; bases with no gene match: 11. CDR3 sequence reads: CASSSSGLAGDRADTQYF. CDR3 bases: TGCGCCAGCAGCTCGTCAGGACTAGCGGGAGACCGTGCAGATACGCAGTATTTT.

This chain links TRBV6-5 with TRBJ2-3, with 8 nucleotides matching TRBD1. CDR1 MNHEY and CDR2 SVGAGI come from the germline V gene. The ends lost 6 bases at V and 2 bases at J; junction bases unmatched: 4. This CDR3 contains 14 residues. CDR3 DNA: TGTGCCAGCAGGGAACAGGGGGTCACAGATACGCAGTATTTT. Translating gives CASREQGVTDTQYF.

There are a few counts of this clone. This chain connects TRBV11-2 to TRBJ2-7, with D unresolved. Per germline, CDR1 SGHAT and CDR2 FQNNGV. Trimming left V 3 bases short and J 0 bases short, with 9 bases between. The CDR3 has 14 residues. CDR3 residues: CASSLDGHSYEQYF. The CDR3 DNA sequence: TGTGCCAGCAGCTTGGACGGTCACTCCTACGAGCAGTACTTC.

This sequence joins TRBV12-5 and TRBJ2-2; possibly TRBD2 for D (5 bases). The CDR3 runs to 14 residues. Germline V gene data show CDR1 as LGHNT and CDR2 as FRNRAP. V was trimmed by 2 bases and J by 4 bases, leaving 8 bases between them. The CDR3 region is CASGLMGSTGELFF. The DNA of the CDR3 is TGTGCTAGTGGTTTGATGGGGAGCACCGGGGAGCTGTTTTTT.

The rearrangement links TRBV27 to TRBJ1-1; 7 positions match TRBD1. This CDR3 is 17 amino acids long. V gave up 2 bases and J gave up 3 bases; unmatched junction bases: 12. Germline CDR1 is MNHEY and CDR2 is SMNVEV (reference sequence). CDR3 DNA sequence: TGTGCCAGCAGTTTAAGCCCACAGGGGAGGCAGGACACTGAAGCTTTCTTT. Translating gives CASSLSPQGRQDTEAFF.

V and J are TRBV10-1 and TRBJ1-5, with 8 bases fitting TRBD1. The CDR3 runs 13 residues. The trim removed 4 bases at V and 6 bases at J, leaving 2 bases unmatched. CDR1 and CDR2 (germline): WNHNN, SYGVQD (reference sequence). This CDR3 is CASSAGGSQPQHF. CDR3 in DNA: TGCGCCAGCAGTGCAGGGGGCAGTCAGCCCCAGCATTTT.

Concerning this clone: Other DNA variants within this sample encode the same CDR3. J is TRBJ1-5 and V is TRBV6-5; D uncertain. The CDR3 runs 14 residues. With 0 bases removed from V and 4 bases from J, the gap between germline ends came to 7 bases. CDR1 and CDR2 (germline): MNHEY, SVGAGI. CDR3 nucleotides: TGTGCCAGCAGTTACTCAGCGGGAAATCAGCCCCAGCATTTT. Translating it yields CASSYSAGNQPQHF.

V gene TRBV29-1 combines with J gene TRBJ2-4; 11 nucleotides line up with TRBD2. This CDR3 comprises 15 residues. CDR1 SQVTM and CDR2 ANQGSEA come from the germline V gene. V lost 1 base to trimming and J lost 8 bases; unmatched junction nucleotides: 7. CDR3 amino acids: CSVEGLAGGGDIQYF. CDR3 sequence (DNA): TGCAGCGTTGAAGGCCTAGCGGGAGGTGGGGACATTCAGTACTTC.

V is TRBV6-5 and J is TRBJ1-2, with 10 bases fitting TRBD1. CDR1 is MNHEY, CDR2 SVGAGI, per germline. The CDR3 consists of 15 residues. J was trimmed by 10 bases and V by 3 bases; bases with no gene match: 11. The CDR3 reads CASSYDRGQSYAYTF. The CDR3 nucleotides read TGTGCCAGCAGTTATGACAGGGGGCAGAGCTACGCCTACACCTTC.

J is TRBJ2-5 and V is TRBV7-9; D call uncertain. The CDR3 sequence is 18 residues long. Deletions cut 1 base from V and 4 bases from J, with 22 bases between. Germline loops: CDR1 SEHNR, CDR2 FQNEAQ (reference sequence). The DNA of the CDR3 is TGTGCCAGCAGCTTAGTAATGATAGCCTGGGCTTTGGGAGAGACCCAGTACTTC. Its protein is CASSLVMIAWALGETQYF.

This rearrangement joins TRBV10-3 to TRBJ2-7; TRBD2 aligns across 14 bases. This CDR3 has 18 residues. J lost 0 bases, V lost 3 bases, and 7 bases had no gene match. The germline V gene encodes CDR1 ENHRY and CDR2 SYGVKD. CDR3 nucleotides: TGTGCCATCAGTGATCCGGGACTAGCGGGAGTGGGCTCCTACGAGCAGTACTTC. Protein sequence: CAISDPGLAGVGSYEQYF.

The chain links TRBV28 to TRBJ1-4, with TRBD1 matching 7 bases. V lost 4 bases, J lost 5 bases, and 10 bases stayed unmatched. The CDR3 is 16 residues long. CDR1 and CDR2 (germline): MDHEN, SYDVKM. As DNA, the CDR3 is TGTGCCAGCAGTTCCAGTATACAGGGGTCCAATGAAAAACTGTTTTTT. Translating gives CASSSSIQGSNEKLFF.

The rearrangement links TRBV28 to TRBJ1-4; D is unresolved. CDR1 is MDHEN, CDR2 SYDVKM, per germline. Trimming cost V 6 bases and J 0 bases, with 8 bases left between them. This CDR3 region has 14 residues. This CDR3 is CASSSISTNEKLFF. CDR3 sequence (DNA): TGTGCCAGCAGCTCCATTTCAACTAATGAAAAACTGTTTTTT. Full variable domain (missing parts from reference TRBV28 and TRBJ1-4): DVKVTQSSRYLVKRTGEKVFLECVQDMDHENMFWYRQDPGLGLRLIYFSYDVKMKEKGDIPEGYSVSREKKERFSLILESASTNQTSMYLCASSSISTNEKLFFGSGTQLSVL.

The chain recombines TRBV28 with TRBJ2-3; 7 bases line up with TRBD2. The junction had 8 bases not matched to a gene; V was cut back by 6 bases and J by 5 bases. This CDR3 region has 14 residues. Germline V gives CDR1 MDHEN, CDR2 SYDVKM. This CDR3 reads CASRDGGSGDTQYF. CDR3 in DNA: TGTGCCAGCAGGGATGGCGGGAGTGGAGATACGCAGTATTTT.

This chain joins TRBV4-1 and TRBJ2-1, with 12 bases matching TRBD2. In germline, CDR1 is MGHRA, CDR2 YSYEKL. This CDR3 comprises 18 residues. Losses at the gene ends were 2 bases for V and 2 bases for J; bases not matched to a gene: 7. CDR3 residues: CASSQLAGGPRAYNEQFF. Written as DNA, the CDR3 is TGCGCCAGCAGCCAACTAGCGGGAGGGCCGAGGGCCTACAATGAGCAGTTCTTC.

This clone has only a few counts. This chain joins TRBV6-8 and TRBJ1-1; D remains unclear. CDR1 MNHGY and CDR2 SAAAGT come from the germline V gene. The CDR3 extends over 13 amino acids. V dropped 2 bases and J dropped 6 bases, with 10 bases sitting between them. CDR3 protein: CASSYLLGAEAFF. CDR3 coding DNA: TGTGCCAGCAGTTACCTTTTGGGAGCTGAAGCTTTCTTT.

The V gene is TRBV25-1, the J gene TRBJ1-1; TRBD1 aligns across 10 bases. Per germline, CDR1 MGHDK and CDR2 SYGVNS. V lost 6 bases to trimming and J lost 0 bases; unmatched junction nucleotides: 4. This CDR3 spans 15 amino acids. CDR3 residues: CASRFGTGVNTEAFF. In nucleotides, the CDR3 is TGTGCCAGCAGGTTTGGGACAGGGGTGAACACTGAAGCTTTCTTT.

V is TRBV21-1 and J is TRBJ2-3; the table assigns TRBD2, which was not confirmed against the DNA. TRBV21-1 is termed a pseudogene. The CDR3 is 14 amino acids. The CDR3 spells CARPWPGEPDTQYF. The CDR3, as DNA: TGTGCCAGGCCTTGGCCGGGAGAGCCAGATACGCAGTATTTT.

This clone was seen only a few times. The chain has TRBV28 and TRBJ2-2, with 9 bases fitting TRBD2. Germline values: CDR1 MDHEN, CDR2 SYDVKM. The CDR3 runs 17 residues. Losses at the gene ends were 3 bases for V and 7 bases for J; bases not matched to a gene: 12. The CDR3 bases are TGTGCCAGCAGTTTGGAAACTAGCGGGTTCCAAGGCGGGGAGCTGTTTTTT. Encoded protein: CASSLETSGFQGGELFF.

In this sample, this clone is medium-sized. This chain joins TRBV29-1 and TRBJ1-2; 10 nucleotides line up with TRBD1. V lost 4 bases to trimming and J lost 5 bases; unmatched junction nucleotides: 7. CDR3 length equals 14 residues. CDR1 is SQVTM, CDR2 ANQGSEA, per germline. CDR3: CSVARPGQGYGYTF. CDR3 sequence (DNA): TGCAGCGTTGCTCGACCGGGACAGGGGTATGGCTACACCTTC.

This clone was found once. The chain carries TRBV11-1 and TRBJ2-7; tentatively, D is TRBD1 (6 bases). V shed 5 bases and J shed 2 bases, with 7 bases lying between them. The germline V gene encodes CDR1 SGHAT and CDR2 FQDESV (reference sequence). The CDR3 is made up of 12 amino acids. The CDR3 DNA follows: TGTGCCAGCAGCCCAGGGGCCTACGAGCAGTACTTC. It codes for CASSPGAYEQYF.

The chain has TRBV10-2 and TRBJ2-7; either TRBD1 or TRBD2 may supply D (5 bases each). Per the germline V gene, CDR1 is WSHSY and CDR2 is SAAADI. The CDR3 contains 13 residues. The V end lost 10 bases, the J end lost 0 bases, and 13 bases lay between the germline ends. This chain's CDR3 is CATRDRNSYEQYF. CDR3 nucleotides: TGCGCCACCCGGGACCGAAACTCCTACGAGCAGTACTTC.

This clone has only one observation. The chain employs TRBV11-2 and TRBJ1-1; tentative D call: TRBD1 (6 bases). CDR3 length: 14 amino acids. V was trimmed by 2 bases and J by 7 bases, leaving 14 bases between them. Germline CDR1 reads SGHAT; CDR2 reads FQNNGV. CDR3 residues: CASSLQLGAGEAFF. In DNA form, the CDR3 reads TGTGCCAGCAGCTTACAACTGGGGGCCGGTGAAGCTTTCTTT.

The chain uses TRBV7-3 and TRBJ2-3, with 7 bases that match TRBD2. Per germline, CDR1 SGHTA and CDR2 FQGTGA. CDR3 length: 11 residues. The J segment lost 5 bases and the V segment lost 8 bases, leaving 1 base of the junction unmatched. The CDR3 reads CASGEGDTQYF. CDR3 DNA: TGTGCCAGCGGGGAGGGAGATACGCAGTATTTT. Full variable domain (outside the CDR3, taken from reference TRBV7-3 and TRBJ2-3): GAGVSQTPSNKVTEKGKYVELRCDPISGHTALYWYRQSLGQGPEFLIYFQGTGAADDSGLPNDRFFAVRPEGSVSTLKIQRTERGDSAVYLCASGEGDTQYFGPGTRLTVL.

This chain joins TRBV6-6 and TRBJ2-2; perhaps TRBD2 as D (6 bases). Trimming took 2 bases from V and 6 from J, leaving 10 bases between them. From germline, CDR1 is MNHNY and CDR2 SVGAGI (reference sequence). The CDR3 has 14 residues. The DNA for the CDR3 is TGTGCCAGCAGTTACGGGACGGGGGCCGGGGAGCTGTTTTTT. Translated, it gives CASSYGTGAGELFF.

The V call is TRBV28, the J call TRBJ2-7; tentatively, D is TRBD1 or TRBD2 (6 bases each). CDR1 and CDR2 from the germline V gene are MDHEN and SYDVKM. Trimming removed 5 bases at V and 6 bases at J, with 14 bases between. This CDR3 contains 13 residues. CDR3 amino acids: CASSLSGGREQYF. DNA of the CDR3: TGTGCCAGCAGTCTCTCTGGGGGGCGCGAGCAGTACTTC.

This clone is medium-sized in the sample. The chain is built from TRBV10-2 and TRBJ1-5; D is possibly TRBD1 (5 bases). Trimming took off 7 bases at V and 3 bases at J, with 10 bases between the two ends. CDR3 length equals 13 residues. From germline, CDR1 is WSHSY and CDR2 SAAADI. The CDR3 sequence is CASTGTNNQPQHF. As DNA, the CDR3 is TGCGCCAGCACTGGGACGAACAATCAGCCCCAGCATTTT.